The entry that follows covers one T cell receptor beta chain sequence. Its specificity is not known. This sample is drawn from a study of blood T cells in healthy people across ages. Per-sample PBMC isolation yielded at least 6 million cells. The study, taken as a whole, reports: Investigators treated diversity estimates from one million T cells as underestimates. Any changes in expanded clonotypes were possibly confounded, as donor CMV status remained unknown.

Losses at the gene ends were 5 bases for V and 6 bases for J; bases not matched to a gene: 14. This CDR3 has 17 residues. Germline CDR1 and CDR2: SEHNR and FQNEAQ (reference sequence). The authors ran a second PCR of about 7 to 12 cycles using a sample-barcoded 5' primer and a J-beta primer mix. TCRdb redid the calling of the 5' RACE reads with MiXCR, one entry per CDR3 protein. This repertoire shows about a million distinct CDR3 sequences, 51% found once; its top ten account for around 21%. This chain connects TRBV7-9 to TRBJ2-5; 11 bases fit TRBD1. The sequenced material came from blood. The TCR originated in a woman aged 55 to 70 in good health. The CDR3 is CASSHEPWTGGSKTQYF. In DNA, the CDR3 is TGTGCCAGCAGCCACGAACCCTGGACAGGGGGCTCAAAGACCCAGTACTTC.